Described below is a single T cell receptor beta chain sequence and its context. In the study's own analysis: Amplification from reference gene primers served as the basis for estimated nucleated cell counts. The method was immunoSEQ multiplex PCR; TCRdb's version includes in-frame clones alone and lacks a portion of them. From that table come the V and J calls and clone size; the DNA was used to work out D and trimming. The sample lists tens of thousands of clones; approximately 80% were seen once. The sample is drawn from a study of blood T cell repertoires in COVID-19. About the research overall: The United States, Italy and Spain supplied acute and convalescent COVID-19 samples. Sample material is recorded as cDNA or gDNA derived from T cells, B-cell-depleted T cells, or PBMCs.

This CDR3 spans 16 amino acids. CDR1 is SGHTA and CDR2 is FQGTGA in the germline V gene. V was pared by 5 bases and J by 4 bases, with 12 bases of the junction left unmatched. Sequenced input: peripheral blood. The receptor's source is an elderly woman with acute or convalescent COVID-19. V usage is TRBV7-3 and J usage is TRBJ2-3; 7 bases match TRBD1. CDR3 in amino acids: CASSLRTGSSPDTQYF. The CDR3 coding sequence is TGTGCCAGCAGCCTCCGGACAGGATCCTCGCCAGATACGCAGTATTTT.